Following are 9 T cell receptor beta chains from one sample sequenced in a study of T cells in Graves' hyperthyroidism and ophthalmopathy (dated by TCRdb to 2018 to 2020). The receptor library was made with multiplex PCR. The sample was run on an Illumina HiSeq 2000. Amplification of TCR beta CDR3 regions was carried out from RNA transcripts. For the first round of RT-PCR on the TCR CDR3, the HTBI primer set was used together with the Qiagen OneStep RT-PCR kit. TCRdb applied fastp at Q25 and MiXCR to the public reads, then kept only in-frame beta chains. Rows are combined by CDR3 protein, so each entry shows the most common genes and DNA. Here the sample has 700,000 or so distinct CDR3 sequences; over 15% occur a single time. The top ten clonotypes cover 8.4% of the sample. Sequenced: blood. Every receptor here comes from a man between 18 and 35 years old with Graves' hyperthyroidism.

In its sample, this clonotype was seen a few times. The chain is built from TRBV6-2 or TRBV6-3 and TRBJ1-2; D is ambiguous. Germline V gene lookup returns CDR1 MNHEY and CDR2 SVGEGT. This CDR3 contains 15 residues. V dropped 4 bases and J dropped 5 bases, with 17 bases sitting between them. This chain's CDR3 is CASSSAWAARYGYTF. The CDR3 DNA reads TGTGCCAGCAGTTCCGCTTGGGCGGCGCGATATGGCTACACCTTC.

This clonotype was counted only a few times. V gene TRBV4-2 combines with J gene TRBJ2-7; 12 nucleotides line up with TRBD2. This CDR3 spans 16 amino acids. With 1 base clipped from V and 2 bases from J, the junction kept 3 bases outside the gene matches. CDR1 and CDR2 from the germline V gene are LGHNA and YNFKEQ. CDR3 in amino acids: CASSQGLAGEAYEQYF. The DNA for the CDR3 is TGTGCCAGCAGCCAAGGACTAGCGGGAGAGGCCTACGAGCAGTACTTC.

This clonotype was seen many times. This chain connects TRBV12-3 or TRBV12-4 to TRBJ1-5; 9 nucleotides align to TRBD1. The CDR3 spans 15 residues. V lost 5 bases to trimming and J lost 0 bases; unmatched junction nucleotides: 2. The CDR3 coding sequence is TGTGCCAGCAGTCGACAGGGGGATAGCAATCAGCCCCAGCATTTT. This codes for CASSRQGDSNQPQHF.

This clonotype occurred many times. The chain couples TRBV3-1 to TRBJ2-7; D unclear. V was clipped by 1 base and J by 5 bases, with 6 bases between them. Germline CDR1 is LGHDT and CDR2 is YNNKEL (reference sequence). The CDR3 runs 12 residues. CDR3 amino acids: CASSQVRNEQYF. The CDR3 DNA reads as TGTGCCAGCAGCCAAGTAAGGAACGAGCAGTACTTC.

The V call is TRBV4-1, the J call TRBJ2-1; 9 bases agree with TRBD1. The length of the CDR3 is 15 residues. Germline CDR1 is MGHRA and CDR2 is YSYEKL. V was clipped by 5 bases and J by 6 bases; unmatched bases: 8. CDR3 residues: CASSSDRGRGNEQFF. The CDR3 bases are TGCGCCAGCAGCTCGGACAGGGGTAGGGGCAATGAGCAGTTCTTC.

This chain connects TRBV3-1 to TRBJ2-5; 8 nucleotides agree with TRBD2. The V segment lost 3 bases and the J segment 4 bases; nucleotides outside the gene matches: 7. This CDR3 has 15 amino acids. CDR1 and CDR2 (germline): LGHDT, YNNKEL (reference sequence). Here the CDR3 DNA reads TGTGCCAGCAGCCAGGGCCCCGGGAGGGCAGAGACCCAGTACTTC. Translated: CASSQGPGRAETQYF.

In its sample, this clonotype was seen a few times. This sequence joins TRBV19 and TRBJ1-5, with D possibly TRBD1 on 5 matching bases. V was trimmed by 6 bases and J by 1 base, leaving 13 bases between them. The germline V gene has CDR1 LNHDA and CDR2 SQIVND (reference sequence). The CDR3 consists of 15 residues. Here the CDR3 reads CASSTGRSSNQPQHF. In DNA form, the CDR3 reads TGTGCCAGTAGCACAGGCAGGTCGAGCAATCAGCCCCAGCATTTT.

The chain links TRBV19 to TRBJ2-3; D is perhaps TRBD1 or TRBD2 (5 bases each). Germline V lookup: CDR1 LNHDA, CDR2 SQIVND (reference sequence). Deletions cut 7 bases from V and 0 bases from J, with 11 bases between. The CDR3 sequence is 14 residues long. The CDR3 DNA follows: TGTGCCAGTATGGGGGACCGAAGCACAGATACGCAGTATTTT. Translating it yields CASMGDRSTDTQYF.

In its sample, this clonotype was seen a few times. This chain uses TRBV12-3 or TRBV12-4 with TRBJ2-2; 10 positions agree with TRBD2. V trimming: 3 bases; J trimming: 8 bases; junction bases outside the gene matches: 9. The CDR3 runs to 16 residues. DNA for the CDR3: TGTGCCAGCAGTTTTCTGGTAGCGGGGGGCAGAGGGGAGCTGTTTTTT. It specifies CASSFLVAGGRGELFF.